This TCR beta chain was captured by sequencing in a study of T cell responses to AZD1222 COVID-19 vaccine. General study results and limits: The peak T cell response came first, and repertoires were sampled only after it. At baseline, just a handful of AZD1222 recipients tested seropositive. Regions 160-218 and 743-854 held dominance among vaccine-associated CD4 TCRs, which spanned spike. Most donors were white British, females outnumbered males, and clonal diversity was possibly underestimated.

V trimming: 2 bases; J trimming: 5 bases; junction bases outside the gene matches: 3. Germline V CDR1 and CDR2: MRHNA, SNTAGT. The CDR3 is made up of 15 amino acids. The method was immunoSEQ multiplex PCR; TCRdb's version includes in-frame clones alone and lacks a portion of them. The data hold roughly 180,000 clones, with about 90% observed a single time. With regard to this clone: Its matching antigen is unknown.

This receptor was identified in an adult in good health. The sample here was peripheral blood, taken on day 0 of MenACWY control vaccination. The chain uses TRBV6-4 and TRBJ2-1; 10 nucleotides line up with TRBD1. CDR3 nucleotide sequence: TGTGCCAGCAGTGACGGGACAGGGGCGAACAATGAGCAGTTCTTC. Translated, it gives CASSDGTGANNEQFF.